Below, 7 T cell receptor beta chains from the same sample are listed, as sequenced in a study of cytomegalovirus exposure and HLA in healthy donors (dated by TCRdb to the late 2010s). The library was generated by the immunoSEQ multiplex PCR assay. The multiplex PCR relied on a mix of 60 forward primers for TCR Vbeta segments and 13 reverse primers for TCR Jbeta segments. The table comes from immuneACCESS by way of TCRdb, which keeps in-frame sequences with V and J called. Part of the clones is missing from these tables; in studies checked, under half for an unresolved V gene and the rest for unknown reasons. This sample holds 150,000 to 200,000 clones; about 76% were observed only once. 1.5% to 2% of the sample is in the top ten clones. Sequencing was carried out using PBMCs. Every receptor here comes from a woman aged 45-65 years in good health and CMV-seronegative.

The chain is built from TRBV5-6 and TRBJ1-1; D gene uncertain. CDR1 SGHDT and CDR2 YYEEEE come from the germline V gene. The ends were cut back, 0 bases at V and 1 base at J, with 4 bases in the middle. CDR3 length: 13 residues. The CDR3 reads CASSLVRNTEAFF. The DNA for the CDR3 is TGTGCCAGCAGCTTGGTGCGGAACACTGAAGCTTTCTTT. The whole variable domain, remainder taken from reference TRBV5-6 and TRBJ1-1, is DAGVTQSPTHLIKTRGQQVTLRCSPKSGHDTVSWYQQALGQGPQFIFQYYEEEERQRGNFPDRFSGHQFPNYSSELNVNALLLGDSALYLCASSLVRNTEAFFGQGTRLTVV.

J is TRBJ1-2 and V is TRBV29-1, with no clear D. The CDR3 extends over 13 amino acids. Germline values: CDR1 SQVTM, CDR2 ANQGSEA. V dropped 7 bases and J dropped 3 bases, with 15 bases sitting between them. The CDR3 here is CSAFPLEDYGYTF. The CDR3 DNA reads TGCAGCGCCTTCCCTCTGGAGGACTATGGCTACACCTTC.

In nucleotides, the CDR3 is TGCGCCAGCAGCCAAGATCCGCTAGCGGGCACAGATACGCAGTATTTT. Residues: CASSQDPLAGTDTQYF. This rearrangement joins TRBV4-3 to TRBJ2-3; the match to TRBD2 covers 7 bases. Germline V gene sequence: CDR1 LGHNA, CDR2 YSLEER. V lost 0 bases to trimming and J lost 1 base; unmatched junction nucleotides: 4. The CDR3 length is 16 residues.

V and J are TRBV7-2 and TRBJ1-6; D may be TRBD1 (6 bases). Trimming took 5 bases from V and 6 from J, leaving 8 bases between them. The CDR3 runs 13 residues. Germline loops: CDR1 SGHTA, CDR2 FQGNSA. The CDR3 nucleotides are TGTGCCAGCAGCAACAGGGCTAATTCACCCCTCCACTTT. This translates into CASSNRANSPLHF. The variable domain in full, with the rest retrieved from reference TRBV7-2 and TRBJ1-6, is GAGVSQSPSNKVTEKGKDVELRCDPISGHTALYWYRQSLGQGLEFLIYFQGNSAPDKSGLPSDRFSAERTGGSVSTLTIQRTQQEDSAVYLCASSNRANSPLHFGNGTRLTVT.

V and J are TRBV11-1 and TRBJ2-4, with D possibly being TRBD2 (6 bases). The CDR3 contains 14 residues. V was clipped by 4 bases and J by 0 bases, with 7 bases between them. The germline CDR1 and CDR2 sequences are SGHAT and FQDESV (reference sequence). The CDR3 reads CASSSGLAKNIQYF. CDR3 bases: TGTGCCAGCAGCTCGGGACTAGCCAAAAACATTCAGTACTTC. Full variable domain (rest looked up from reference TRBV11-1 and TRBJ2-4): EAEVAQSPRYKITEKSQAVAFWCDPISGHATLYWYRQILGQGPELLVQFQDESVVDDSQLPKDRFSAERLKGVDSTLKIQPAELGDSAMYLCASSSGLAKNIQYFGAGTRLSVL.

V is TRBV7-9 and J is TRBJ1-2; 7 bases line up with TRBD1. The CDR3 contains 14 residues. CDR1 and CDR2 (germline): SEHNR, FQNEAQ (reference sequence). V dropped 6 bases and J dropped 1; count of bases not matched to a gene: 5. The DNA for the CDR3 is TGTGCCAGCAGTCAAGACAGGGTTAACTATGGCTACACCTTC. This encodes CASSQDRVNYGYTF.

This clone was seen a few times. The gene calls are TRBV5-1 and TRBJ1-2; 8 bases line up with TRBD1. Germline V gene lookup returns CDR1 SGHRS and CDR2 YFSETQ. The junction had 7 bases not matched to a gene; V was cut back by 4 bases and J by 5 bases. The CDR3 covers 14 residues. As DNA, the CDR3 is TGCGCCAGCAGCGTCGGACAGGGCGGATATGGCTACACCTTC. Translating it yields CASSVGQGGYGYTF.